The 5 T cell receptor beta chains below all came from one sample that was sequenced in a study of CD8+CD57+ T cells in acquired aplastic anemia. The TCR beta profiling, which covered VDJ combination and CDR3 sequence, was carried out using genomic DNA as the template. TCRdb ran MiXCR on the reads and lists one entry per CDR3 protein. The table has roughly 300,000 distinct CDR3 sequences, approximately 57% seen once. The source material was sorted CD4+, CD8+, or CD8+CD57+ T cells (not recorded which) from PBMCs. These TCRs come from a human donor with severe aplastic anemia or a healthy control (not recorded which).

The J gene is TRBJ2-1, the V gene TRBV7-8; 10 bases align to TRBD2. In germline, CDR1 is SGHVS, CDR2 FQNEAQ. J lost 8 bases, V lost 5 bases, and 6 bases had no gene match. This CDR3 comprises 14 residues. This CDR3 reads CASSPSGSVDEQFF. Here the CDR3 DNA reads TGTGCCAGCAGCCCTAGCGGGAGTGTGGATGAGCAGTTCTTC.

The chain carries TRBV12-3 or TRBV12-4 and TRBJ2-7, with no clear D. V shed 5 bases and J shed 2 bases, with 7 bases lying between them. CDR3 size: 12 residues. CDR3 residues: CASSMPAYEQYF. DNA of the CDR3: TGTGCCAGCAGTATGCCGGCCTACGAGCAGTACTTC.

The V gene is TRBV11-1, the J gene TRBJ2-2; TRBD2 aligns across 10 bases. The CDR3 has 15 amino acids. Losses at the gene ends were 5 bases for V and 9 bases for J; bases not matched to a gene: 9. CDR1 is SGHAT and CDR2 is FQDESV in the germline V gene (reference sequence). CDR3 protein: CASSPGTSALRELFF. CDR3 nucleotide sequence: TGTGCCAGCAGCCCCGGGACTAGCGCGCTAAGGGAGCTGTTTTTT.

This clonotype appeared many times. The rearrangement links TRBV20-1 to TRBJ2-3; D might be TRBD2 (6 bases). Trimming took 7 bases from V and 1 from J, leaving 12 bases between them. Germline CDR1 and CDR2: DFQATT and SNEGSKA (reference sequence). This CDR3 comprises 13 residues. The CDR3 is CSVGGPGTDTQYF. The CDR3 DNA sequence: TGCAGTGTGGGGGGTCCCGGCACAGATACGCAGTATTTT.

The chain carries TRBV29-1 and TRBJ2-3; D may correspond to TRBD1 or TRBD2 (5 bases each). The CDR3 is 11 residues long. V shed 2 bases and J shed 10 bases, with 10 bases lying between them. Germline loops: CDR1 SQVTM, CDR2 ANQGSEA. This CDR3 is CSVERDPPQYF. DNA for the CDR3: TGCAGCGTTGAAAGGGACCCGCCGCAGTATTTT.